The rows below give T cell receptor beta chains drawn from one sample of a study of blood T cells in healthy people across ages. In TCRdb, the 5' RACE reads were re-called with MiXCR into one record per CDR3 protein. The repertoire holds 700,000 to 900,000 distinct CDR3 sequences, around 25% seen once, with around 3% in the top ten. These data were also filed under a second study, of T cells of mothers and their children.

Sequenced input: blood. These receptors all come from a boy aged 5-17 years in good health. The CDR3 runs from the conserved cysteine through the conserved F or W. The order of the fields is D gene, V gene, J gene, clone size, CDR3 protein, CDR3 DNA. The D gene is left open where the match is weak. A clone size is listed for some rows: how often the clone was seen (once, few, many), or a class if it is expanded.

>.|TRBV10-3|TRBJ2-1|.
CAISESIEQFF
TGTGCCATCAGTGAGTCGATTGAGCAGTTCTTC
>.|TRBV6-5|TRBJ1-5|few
CASSYSNRDGQPQHF
TGTGCCAGCAGTTACTCGAACAGGGACGGACAGCCCCAGCATTTT
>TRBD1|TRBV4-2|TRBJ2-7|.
CASSQNRGSSYEQYF
TGTGCCAGCAGCCAGAACAGGGGGTCCTCCTACGAGCAGTACTTC
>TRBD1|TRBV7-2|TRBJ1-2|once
CASSSRQGRYGYTF
TGTGCCAGCAGCTCTCGACAGGGGCGATATGGCTACACCTTC
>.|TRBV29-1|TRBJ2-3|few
CTVHTDTQYF
TGCACCGTGCACACAGATACGCAGTATTTT
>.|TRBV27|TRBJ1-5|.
CASSLTRTPSNQPQHF
TGTGCCAGCAGTTTAACCCGGACCCCAAGCAATCAGCCCCAGCATTTT
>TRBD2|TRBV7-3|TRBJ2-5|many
CASSSSGGALETQYF
TGTGCCAGCAGCTCTAGCGGGGGGGCCCTCGAGACCCAGTACTTC
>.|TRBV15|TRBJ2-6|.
CATSREGSGANVLTF
TGTGCCACCAGCAGAGAGGGCTCTGGGGCCAACGTCCTGACTTTC
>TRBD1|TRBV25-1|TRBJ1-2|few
CASGNAGGCGYTF
TGTGCCAGCGGCAATGCAGGGGGCTGTGGCTACACCTTC
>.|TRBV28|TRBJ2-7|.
CASSPRLAYEQYF
TGTGCCAGCAGTCCTCGGTTAGCCTACGAGCAGTACTTC
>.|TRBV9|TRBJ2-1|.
CASSVEPAGDEQFF
TGTGCCAGCAGCGTAGAACCAGCAGGGGATGAGCAGTTCTTC
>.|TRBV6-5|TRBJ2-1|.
CASSYSKSHRVTYNEQFF
TGTGCCAGCAGTTACTCGAAATCCCACAGGGTCACCTACAATGAGCAGTTCTTC
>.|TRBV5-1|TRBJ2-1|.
CASSLSGSAVHNEQFF
TGCGCCAGCAGCTTATCGGGCTCCGCCGTCCACAATGAGCAGTTCTTC
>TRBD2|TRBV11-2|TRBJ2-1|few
CASSRGLAYNEQFF
TGTGCCAGCAGTAGGGGACTAGCCTACAATGAGCAGTTCTTC
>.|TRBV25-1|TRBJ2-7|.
CASSELAGELYF
TGTGCCAGCAGTGAACTGGCAGGGGAGTTGTACTTC
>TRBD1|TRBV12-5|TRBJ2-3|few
CASGLNTGEADTQYF
TGTGCTAGTGGTTTGAACACAGGGGAAGCAGATACGCAGTATTTT
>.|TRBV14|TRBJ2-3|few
CASSQVPGDTQYF
TGTGCCAGCAGCCAAGTTCCGGGGGATACGCAGTATTTT
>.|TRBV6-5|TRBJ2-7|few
CASNPNNLPYEQYF
TGTGCCAGCAATCCGAACAACCTTCCCTACGAGCAGTACTTC
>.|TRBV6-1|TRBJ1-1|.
CASLMGDKPNTEAFF
TGTGCCAGCCTCATGGGGGACAAACCGAACACTGAAGCTTTCTTT
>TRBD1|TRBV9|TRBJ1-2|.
CASSGGTGHGYTF
TGTGCCAGCAGCGGCGGGACAGGGCATGGCTACACCTTC
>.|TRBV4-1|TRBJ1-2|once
CASSQAGLSGGYTF
TGCGCCAGCAGCCAGGCGGGGTTGTCTGGTGGCTACACCTTC
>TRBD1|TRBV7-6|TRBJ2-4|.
CASSLVWDSNIQYF
TGTGCCAGCAGCTTAGTTTGGGACAGCAACATTCAGTACTTC
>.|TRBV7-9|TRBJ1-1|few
CASHSRDRTEAFF
TGTGCCAGCCATAGCCGGGACCGGACTGAAGCTTTCTTT
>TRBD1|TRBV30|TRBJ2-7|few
CACTGTGAAGEQYF
TGTGCCTGTACAGGGACAGGGGCCGCTGGCGAGCAGTACTTC
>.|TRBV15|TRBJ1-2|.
CATSRGGDYGYTF
TGTGCCACCAGCAGAGGAGGAGACTATGGCTACACCTTC
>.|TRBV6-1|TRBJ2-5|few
CASSQQLQETQYF
TGTGCCAGCAGTCAACAGTTACAAGAGACCCAGTACTTC
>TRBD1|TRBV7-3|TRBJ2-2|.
CASSLGDSANTGELFF
TGTGCCAGCAGCTTAGGGGACAGCGCGAACACCGGGGAGCTGTTTTTT
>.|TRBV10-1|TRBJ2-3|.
CTSSAGWTDTQYF
TGCACCAGCAGTGCCGGATGGACAGATACGCAGTATTTT
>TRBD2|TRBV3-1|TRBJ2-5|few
CASSQDLTSGGPYQETQYF
TGTGCCAGCAGCCAAGACCTTACTAGCGGGGGGCCATATCAAGAGACCCAGTACTTC
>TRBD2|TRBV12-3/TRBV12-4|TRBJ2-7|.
CASSPSAGGSYEQYF
TGTGCCAGCAGTCCCTCTGCGGGGGGGTCCTACGAGCAGTACTTC
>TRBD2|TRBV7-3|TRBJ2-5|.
CASSLTGTREETQYF
TGTGCCAGCAGCTTAACCGGGACTAGGGAAGAGACCCAGTACTTC
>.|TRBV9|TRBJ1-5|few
CASSVDRQGGQPQHF
TGTGCCAGCAGCGTAGATCGGCAGGGTGGTCAGCCCCAGCATTTT
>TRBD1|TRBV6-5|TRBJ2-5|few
CASSRTGMETQYF
TGTGCCAGCAGCAGGACAGGGATGGAGACCCAGTACTTC